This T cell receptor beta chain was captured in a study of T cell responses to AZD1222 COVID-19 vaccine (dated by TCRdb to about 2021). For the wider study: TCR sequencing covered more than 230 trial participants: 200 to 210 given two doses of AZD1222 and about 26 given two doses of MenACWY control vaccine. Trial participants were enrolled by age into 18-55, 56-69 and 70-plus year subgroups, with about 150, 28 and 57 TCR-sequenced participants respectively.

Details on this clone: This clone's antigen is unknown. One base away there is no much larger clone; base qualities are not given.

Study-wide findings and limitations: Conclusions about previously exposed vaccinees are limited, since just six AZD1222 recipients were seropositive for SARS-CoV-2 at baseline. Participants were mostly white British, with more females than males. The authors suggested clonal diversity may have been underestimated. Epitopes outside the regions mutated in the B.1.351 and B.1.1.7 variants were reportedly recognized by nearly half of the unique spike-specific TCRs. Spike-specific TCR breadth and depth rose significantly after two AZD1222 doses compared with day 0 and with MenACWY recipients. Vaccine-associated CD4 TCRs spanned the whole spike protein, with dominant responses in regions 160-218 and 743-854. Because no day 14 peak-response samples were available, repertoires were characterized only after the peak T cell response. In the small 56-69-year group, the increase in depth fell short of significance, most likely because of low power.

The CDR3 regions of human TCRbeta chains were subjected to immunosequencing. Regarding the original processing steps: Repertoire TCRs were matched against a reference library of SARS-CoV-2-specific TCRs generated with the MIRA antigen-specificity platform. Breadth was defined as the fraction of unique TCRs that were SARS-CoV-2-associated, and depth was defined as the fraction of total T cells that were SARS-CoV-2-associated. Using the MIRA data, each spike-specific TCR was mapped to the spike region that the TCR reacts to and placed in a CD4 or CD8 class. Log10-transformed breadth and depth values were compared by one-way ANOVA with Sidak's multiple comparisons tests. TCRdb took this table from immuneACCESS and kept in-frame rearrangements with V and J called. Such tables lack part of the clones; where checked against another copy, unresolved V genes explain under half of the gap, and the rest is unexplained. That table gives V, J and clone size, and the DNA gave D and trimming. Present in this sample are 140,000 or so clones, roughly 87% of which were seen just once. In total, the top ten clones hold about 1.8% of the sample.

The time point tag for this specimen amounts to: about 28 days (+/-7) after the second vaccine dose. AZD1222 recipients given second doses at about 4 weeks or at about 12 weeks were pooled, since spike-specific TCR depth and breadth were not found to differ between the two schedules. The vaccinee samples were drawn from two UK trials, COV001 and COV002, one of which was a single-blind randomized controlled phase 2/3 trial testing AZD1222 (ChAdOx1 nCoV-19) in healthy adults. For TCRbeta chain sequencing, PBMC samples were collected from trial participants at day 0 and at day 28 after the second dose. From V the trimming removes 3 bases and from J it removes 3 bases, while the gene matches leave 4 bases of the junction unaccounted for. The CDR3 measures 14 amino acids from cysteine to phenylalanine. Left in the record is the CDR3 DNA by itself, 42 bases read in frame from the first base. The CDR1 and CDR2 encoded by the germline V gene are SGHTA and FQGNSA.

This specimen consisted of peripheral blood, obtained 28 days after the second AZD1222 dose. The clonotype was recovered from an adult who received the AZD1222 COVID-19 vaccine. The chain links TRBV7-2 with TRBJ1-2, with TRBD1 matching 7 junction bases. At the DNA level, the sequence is TGTGCCAGCAGCTTCGGGACAGAAGACTATGGCTACACCTTC. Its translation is CASSFGTEDYGYTF.